Below, one T cell receptor beta chain is given with its context. This entry is derived from a study of T cells expressing NK-cell markers. At the level of the study: Sequencing of TCR beta repertoires drew on sorted CD3+CD56+NKG2C+, CD3+CD56+NKG2C- and CD3+CD56-NKG2C+ T cells. One of eight sequenced donors was HCMV-seronegative; the other seven were seropositive.

Germline values: CDR1 MNHNY, CDR2 SVGAGI (reference sequence). This CDR3 is built from 16 residues. TCRdb reanalyzed the 5' RACE reads, giving one entry per CDR3 protein sequence and no DNA. The sample's table shows about 460,000 distinct CDR3 sequences. The clonotype comes from a woman aged 50 to 60 in good health. This chain links TRBV6-6 with TRBJ1-6; no DNA is available, so the TRBD1 call from TCRdb remains unchecked. Source material: blood T cells: a sorted CD56 or NKG2C T cell subset, CD4+ or CD8+ T cells, or bulk PBMC T cells (not recorded which). CDR3 in amino acids: CASSYYTGRSNSPLHF.